This entry describes one T cell receptor beta chain. Its target is unknown. Trimming took off 5 bases at V and 2 bases at J, with 13 bases between the two ends. Germline loops: CDR1 SGHAT, CDR2 FQNNGV. CDR3 length: 15 amino acids. The sample originates from a study of cytomegalovirus exposure and HLA in healthy donors. Whole-study context: One earlier analysis, a look at 150 million to 200 million T cells, found some 120 million unique TCR beta sequences.

Study results and caveats: Accurate prediction of HLA-A and HLA-B alleles (for most subjects) was reportedly achieved from TCR beta sequences.

PCR primers comprised 60 Vbeta and 13 Jbeta primers. The table came from immunoSEQ multiplex PCR; TCRdb's copy has only in-frame clones and leaves some out. The sample holds roughly 100,000 clones, more than 75% seen once. Sequencing was performed on PBMCs. This chain links TRBV11-2 with TRBJ2-1, with D unclear. The source is a woman aged 55-70 years in good health and CMV-seronegative. Written as DNA, the CDR3 is TGTGCCAGCAGCAGAGAGCTGCACCCCTACAATGAGCAGTTCTTC. Its protein is CASSRELHPYNEQFF.